This T cell receptor beta chain was recorded in a study of vaccination and CD4 T cells after COVID-19. Looking at the study overall: Samples after vaccination came a median around 70 days past dose two, ranging 14 to 241.

Described treatment: approximately nine-day PBMC culture with coronavirus spike peptide pools or control peptides (ViraFEST assay). V was clipped by 3 bases and J by 5 bases; unmatched bases: 7. In germline, CDR1 is MNHEY, CDR2 SMNVEV (reference sequence). The length of the CDR3 is 15 residues. Remarks on this clonotype: Antigen specificity is unknown.

Scientists ran DNA taken from cultured CD4+ T cells through the Oncomine TCR Beta short-read assay for sequencing. Once CD4+ T cells had been cultured, genomic DNA was extracted from them. TCRdb independently ran MiXCR on the PCR reads; one entry per CDR3 protein. The sample records almost 20,000 distinct CDR3 sequences, 45% to 50% being singletons. The chain recombines TRBV27 with TRBJ1-5; 7 positions match TRBD1. The sequenced sample was CD4+ T cells from blood, cultured in vitro, obtained before SARS-CoV-2 vaccination. The sequence derives from a human donor who had recovered from COVID-19. The CDR3 region has the DNA TGTGCCAGCAGTTTTTGGGGACAGCACCATCAGCCCCAGCATTTT. Amino acids: CASSFWGQHHQPQHF.